One sample yielded the 15 T cell receptor beta chains listed below, sequenced in a study of blood T cell repertoires in COVID-19. The table came from immunoSEQ multiplex PCR; TCRdb's copy has only in-frame clones and leaves some out. The repertoire consists of about 32,000 clones, with 85% occurring once and the leading ten covering 35% to 50%. The sample taken for sequencing was peripheral blood. Receptors originate from a man aged 55 to 70 with active or convalescent COVID-19.

V gene TRBV11-2 combines with J gene TRBJ1-1; D is perhaps TRBD1 (5 bases). Germline assignment: CDR1 SGHAT and CDR2 FQNNGV. This CDR3 contains 16 residues. Deletions cut 1 base from V and 4 bases from J, with 16 bases between. CDR3 sequence reads: CASSLGSAGMGTEAFF. In DNA, the CDR3 is TGTGCCAGCAGCTTAGGAAGCGCAGGGATGGGCACTGAAGCTTTCTTT.

This chain connects TRBV4-3 to TRBJ2-3; possible D gene TRBD1, 6 bases. The CDR3 length is 16 residues. The V gene lost 1 base and the J gene lost 1 base, with 12 bases spanning the gap. CDR1 and CDR2 (germline): LGHNA, YSLEER. CDR3 residues: CASSQGGQGRTDTQYF. The CDR3 DNA reads as TGCGCCAGCAGCCAAGGGGGGCAGGGACGCACAGATACGCAGTATTTT.

The chain combines TRBV7-6 with TRBJ2-2; D unresolved. This CDR3 is built from 15 residues. V was cut by 3 bases and J by 6 bases, with 14 bases left in between. CDR1 SGHVS and CDR2 FNYEAQ come from the germline V gene. Written as DNA, the CDR3 is TGTGCCAGCAGCTTGTTAGCCATCGATGCCGGGGAGCTGTTTTTT. Translation gives CASSLLAIDAGELFF.

CDR3 region: CASSQGRGENYGYTF. Written as DNA, the CDR3 is TGTGCCAGCAGCCAAGGGAGGGGCGAGAACTATGGCTACACCTTC. V gene TRBV3-1 (or the pseudogene TRBV3-2) combines with J gene TRBJ1-2; D is perhaps TRBD1 (5 bases). Trimming left V 1 base short and J 2 bases short, with 11 bases between. The germline V gene has CDR1 LGHDT and CDR2 YNNKEL (reference sequence). CDR3 length: 15 amino acids.

V usage is TRBV28 and J usage is TRBJ1-5; D is possibly TRBD1 (6 bases). The CDR3 has 14 residues. With 6 bases removed from V and 7 bases from J, the gap between germline ends came to 16 bases. From germline, CDR1 is MDHEN and CDR2 SYDVKM. CDR3 nucleotide sequence: TGTGCCAGCAGAAGTCAGGGGTCGGGGCAGCCCCAGCATTTT. Translation: CASRSQGSGQPQHF.

The genes are TRBV28 and TRBJ1-6; no reliable D call. Deletions cut 6 bases from V and 0 bases from J, with 3 bases between. Per the germline V gene, CDR1 is MDHEN and CDR2 is SYDVKM. The CDR3 is made up of 13 amino acids. CDR3 region: CASSSSYNSPLHF. CDR3 sequence (DNA): TGTGCCAGCAGCAGCTCCTATAATTCACCCCTCCACTTT.

The rearrangement joins TRBV15 to TRBJ1-2; the D is unclear. From germline, CDR1 is LNHNV and CDR2 YYDKDF (reference sequence). V was trimmed by 0 bases and J by 8 bases, leaving 7 bases between them. This CDR3 has 12 residues. The CDR3 is CATSRDFAGYTF. Written as DNA, the CDR3 is TGTGCCACCAGCAGAGATTTTGCGGGCTACACCTTC.

This chain uses TRBV5-1 with TRBJ2-1; 15 bases are a match to TRBD2. Germline CDR1 is SGHRS and CDR2 is YFSETQ. The CDR3 sequence is 20 residues long. Unmatched junction bases numbered 16, after V lost 3 bases and J lost 6 bases. In nucleotides, the CDR3 is TGCGCCAGCAGCTCCCCCCCCGGGACTAGCGGGAGGTCCCCCCTCAATGAGCAGTTCTTC. Residues: CASSSPPGTSGRSPLNEQFF.

The gene calls are TRBV11-2 and TRBJ2-7; 7 nucleotides line up with TRBD2. The CDR3 length is 15 residues. Germline assignment: CDR1 SGHAT and CDR2 FQNNGV. V lost 5 bases to trimming and J lost 5 bases; unmatched junction nucleotides: 12. The DNA for the CDR3 is TGTGCCAGCAGCCGTAACATCGGGGGGAAGGACGAGCAGTACGTC. It yields the protein CASSRNIGGKDEQYV.

This chain links TRBV2 with TRBJ2-7, with 8 nucleotides matching TRBD1. The CDR3 is 14 residues long. The J segment lost 3 bases and the V segment lost 4 bases, leaving 5 bases of the junction unmatched. Germline V gene data show CDR1 as SNHLY and CDR2 as FYNNEI. CDR3 sequence (DNA): TGTGCCAGCAGTGGAACAGGGGGAGGCTACGAGCAGTACGTC. Translation: CASSGTGGGYEQYV.

This clone was seen a single time. The chain couples TRBV19 to TRBJ2-2, with 9 bases lining up with TRBD1. Germline CDR1 is LNHDA and CDR2 is SQIVND (reference sequence). This CDR3 is 15 amino acids long. The trim removed 10 bases at V and 0 bases at J, leaving 6 bases unmatched. The CDR3 coding sequence is TGTGCCACCGGGACAGGGCGGACGAACACCGGGGAGCTGTTTTTT. This codes for CATGTGRTNTGELFF.

V is TRBV5-1 and J is TRBJ2-1; 13 bases agree with TRBD2. CDR3 length equals 17 residues. Per the germline V gene, CDR1 is SGHRS and CDR2 is YFSETQ. V lost 0 bases and J lost 10; bases outside the gene matches: 10. The CDR3 coding sequence is TGCGCCAGCAGCTTGGAAGGGACTAGCGGGGTAGTTGGAGAGCAGTTCTTC. Its translation: CASSLEGTSGVVGEQFF.

The rearrangement links TRBV2 to TRBJ2-3; TRBD2 matches at 12 bases. There are 16 residues in the CDR3. V was clipped by 7 bases and J by 4 bases; unmatched bases: 9. In germline, CDR1 is SNHLY, CDR2 FYNNEI. The CDR3 DNA follows: TGTGCCAGCATCACAAGGACTAGCGGGGCCCCAGATACGCAGTATTTT. As protein: CASITRTSGAPDTQYF.

The CDR3 sequence is CASSRTGQGDGYTF. As DNA, the CDR3 is TGTGCCAGCAGCCGAACGGGACAGGGCGATGGCTACACCTTC. The chain employs TRBV6-5 and TRBJ1-2, with TRBD1 matching over 9 bases. With V trimmed by 6 bases and J by 6 bases, 8 bases remained unmatched. Germline lookup yields CDR1 MNHEY and CDR2 SVGAGI. The CDR3 runs to 14 residues.

The chain couples TRBV2 to TRBJ1-3; D is uncertain. Germline CDR1 reads SNHLY; CDR2 reads FYNNEI. This CDR3 spans 11 amino acids. Trimming left V 7 bases short and J 3 bases short, with 4 bases between. This CDR3 is CASIIGNTIYF. The CDR3 DNA follows: TGTGCCAGCATCATTGGAAACACCATATATTTT.